This T cell receptor beta chain stems from a study of the immune and genomic landscape of osteosarcoma. Primary, local recurrence and metastasis osteosarcoma tumors were taken after treatment from poor-prognosis patients. Generated by immunoSEQ multiplex PCR, the TCRdb table keeps only in-frame clones and is missing some. The sample includes about 5,100 clones, over 70% of them seen just once. Trimming left V 2 bases short and J 0 bases short, with 9 bases between. Germline CDR1 reads KGHSH; CDR2 reads LQKENI. The CDR3 has 15 residues. Details on this clone: No antigen is known for it.

Findings of the study overall: A single dominant hyperexpanded clone appeared in roughly 5 cases, each with <100 clonotypes. Clonality was low: mean 0.09, highest 0.3, suggesting limited expansion.

The clonotype comes from a human donor with osteosarcoma. The chain has TRBV18 and TRBJ2-3, with a possible D match to TRBD1 (5 bases). The sequenced sample was osteosarcoma tumor tissue from the lung. CDR3 in DNA: TGTGCCAGCTCACCATGGACATCTAGCACAGATACGCAGTATTTT. Amino acid sequence: CASSPWTSSTDTQYF.